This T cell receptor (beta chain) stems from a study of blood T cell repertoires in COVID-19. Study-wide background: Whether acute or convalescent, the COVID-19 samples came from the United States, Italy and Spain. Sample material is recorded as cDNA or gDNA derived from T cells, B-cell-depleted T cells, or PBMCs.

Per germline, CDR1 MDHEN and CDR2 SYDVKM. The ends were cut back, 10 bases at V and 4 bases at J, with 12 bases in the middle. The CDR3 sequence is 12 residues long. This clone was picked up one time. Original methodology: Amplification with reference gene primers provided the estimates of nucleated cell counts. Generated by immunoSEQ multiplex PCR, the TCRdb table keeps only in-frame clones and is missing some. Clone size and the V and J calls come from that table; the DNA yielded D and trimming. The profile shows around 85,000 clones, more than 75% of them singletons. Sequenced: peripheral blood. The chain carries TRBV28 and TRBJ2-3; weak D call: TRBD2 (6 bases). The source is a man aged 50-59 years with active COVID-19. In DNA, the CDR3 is TGTGCCATGGGGGGTTACCCAGATACGCAGTATTTT. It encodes CAMGGYPDTQYF.